This TCR beta chain was sequenced in a study of T cells after yellow fever vaccination. Each CDR3 protein gets one entry after TCRdb re-called the 5' RACE reads with MiXCR. The table shows tens of thousands of distinct CDR3 sequences, with approximately 6.5% occurring only once. The table lists this clonotype with many counts. The CDR3 sequence is 15 residues long. V gave up 1 base and J gave up 3 bases, with 10 bases separating them. Germline assignment: CDR1 SGHRS and CDR2 YFSETQ. The material was CD8+ T cells sorted from PBMCs, obtained less than 6 days after the first yellow fever vaccination. The chain uses TRBV5-1 and TRBJ1-4; D remains unclear. The TCR was taken from a man aged 18 to 29 who received the YFV17D yellow fever vaccine. CDR3 loop: CASSLMSRPNEKLFF. CDR3 DNA sequence: TGCGCCAGCAGCTTGATGTCCCGGCCTAATGAAAAACTGTTTTTT. The full variable domain, its missing parts supplied by reference TRBV5-1 and TRBJ1-4, is KAGVTQTPRYLIKTRGQQVTLSCSPISGHRSVSWYQQTPGQGLQFLFEYFSETQRNKGNFPGRFSGRQFSNSRSEMNVSTLELGDSALYLCASSLMSRPNEKLFFGSGTQLSVL.